This entry lists 9 T cell receptor beta chains sequenced from one sample in a study of cytomegalovirus exposure and HLA in healthy donors. Amplification used 60 Vbeta primers and 13 Jbeta primers. Assay used: immunoSEQ multiplex PCR; TCRdb lists only in-frame clones, some missing. The data hold 180,000 or so clones, with under 90% observed a single time. The specimen sequenced was PBMCs. All receptors derive from a male donor in good health and CMV-seronegative.

This rearrangement joins TRBV7-9 to TRBJ2-6; 8 bases are a match to TRBD2. This CDR3 region has 19 residues. Looked up from germline, CDR1 is SEHNR and CDR2 is FQNEAQ (reference sequence). Losses at the gene ends were 5 bases for V and 0 bases for J; bases not matched to a gene: 12. CDR3 amino acids: CASSLKRGGESSGANVLTF. The CDR3 nucleotides read TGTGCCAGCAGCCTCAAACGGGGGGGGGAAAGCTCTGGGGCCAACGTCCTGACTTTC.

In its sample, this clone was seen a few times. The CDR3 nucleotides are TGCGCCAGCACTACGGGGGGTGCCACTAATGAAAAACTGTTTTTT. It translates to CASTTGGATNEKLFF. The chain uses TRBV5-1 and TRBJ1-4; D possibly corresponds to TRBD1 (5 bases). Germline V CDR1 and CDR2: SGHRS, YFSETQ. The CDR3 runs to 15 residues. Trimming took off 6 bases at V and 2 bases at J, with 14 bases between the two ends.

The V gene is TRBV7-2, the J gene TRBJ1-5; D uncertain. Germline V gives CDR1 SGHTA, CDR2 FQGNSA. The CDR3 spans 15 residues. V gave up 5 bases and J gave up 0 bases, with 11 bases separating them. CDR3 bases: TGTGCCAGCAGCCAAGACGGGTATAGCAATCAGCCCCAGCATTTT. It codes for CASSQDGYSNQPQHF.

The V call is TRBV5-4, the J call TRBJ2-2; 8 positions agree with TRBD1. The CDR3 spans 15 residues. Germline assignment: CDR1 SGHNT and CDR2 YYREEE (reference sequence). Trimming at V came to 4 bases and at J to 7 bases, leaving 9 bases not matched to a gene. The CDR3 region is CASSPGQGRSGELFF. CDR3 DNA: TGTGCCAGCAGCCCTGGACAGGGTCGAAGCGGGGAGCTGTTTTTT.

This chain links TRBV10-3 with TRBJ2-5; 9 nucleotides match TRBD2. Trimming at V came to 4 bases and at J to 2 bases, leaving 2 bases not matched to a gene. This CDR3 comprises 14 residues. Germline V gene lookup returns CDR1 ENHRY and CDR2 SYGVKD. DNA of the CDR3: TGTGCCATCAGTGGGCTAGCGGGGCAAGAGACCCAGTACTTC. Encoded protein: CAISGLAGQETQYF.

This clone was seen a few times. The gene calls are TRBV9 and TRBJ2-5; D unclear. Germline V gene data show CDR1 as SGDLS and CDR2 as YYNGEE. The CDR3 covers 12 residues. The V end was cut by 0 bases, the J end by 4 bases, with 4 bases between. The CDR3 DNA reads as TGTGCCAGCAGCGTAGGAGGAGAGACCCAGTACTTC. Translating it yields CASSVGGETQYF.

This clone turned up a few times. The rearrangement uses TRBV21-1 and TRBJ2-7; the table's D call, TRBD1, has no DNA check behind it. TRBV21-1 is a documented pseudogene. The CDR3 contains 13 residues. CDR3 sequence reads: CASQPREAYEQYF. The CDR3 DNA is TGTGCCAGCCAGCCCAGGGAAGCCTACGAGCAGTACTTC.

The CDR3 region is CASSVSGTGANVLTF. In DNA, the CDR3 is TGTGCCAGCAGTGTTTCGGGTACTGGGGCCAACGTCCTGACTTTC. The rearrangement uses TRBV2 and TRBJ2-6; D not certain. The CDR3 is made up of 15 amino acids. In germline, CDR1 is SNHLY, CDR2 FYNNEI. Trimming cost V 4 bases and J 2 bases, with 9 bases left between them.

The chain links TRBV2 to TRBJ2-1; TRBD2 matches at 12 bases. The length of the CDR3 is 15 residues. Trimming cost V 11 bases and J 10 bases; bases outside gene matches: 15. Germline V lookup: CDR1 SNHLY, CDR2 FYNNEI. The CDR3 reads CAGRGSSGGAREQFF. The DNA for the CDR3 is TGTGCCGGACGGGGTTCTAGCGGGGGGGCCCGGGAGCAGTTCTTC.